A selection of T cell receptor beta chains follows, all from one sample in a study of blood T cell repertoires in COVID-19. Clones were read by immunoSEQ multiplex PCR, and TCRdb kept only the in-frame ones, dropping some. The sample holds 150,000 to 200,000 clones, 85% to 90% seen once. Material for sequencing was peripheral blood. The origin of the receptors is a man younger than 35 with acute or convalescent COVID-19. The CDR3 runs from the conserved cysteine through the conserved F or W. The order of the fields is J gene, clone size, V gene, CDR3 protein. Size tells how often a clone was seen (once, few, many) or the class of an expanded clone, and some rows leave it out.

J: TRBJ1-5; size: NA; V: TRBV30; CDR3: CAWSEEGRKPQHF
J: TRBJ1-5; size: NA; V: TRBV30; CDR3: CAWSLWGGRNQPQHF
J: TRBJ1-5; size: once; V: TRBV28; CDR3: CASSPAGQGSHEQPQHF
J: TRBJ2-1; size: NA; V: TRBV5-5; CDR3: CASMPGALSYNEQFF
J: TRBJ2-1; size: NA; V: TRBV7-2; CDR3: CASSLAPLDRGDNEQFF
J: TRBJ2-1; size: NA; V: TRBV12-5; CDR3: CASGLTLTSGEPYNEQFF
J: TRBJ1-6; size: NA; V: TRBV9; CDR3: CASSVAGGANSPLHF
J: TRBJ1-3; size: NA; V: TRBV5-1; CDR3: CASSLWGRESGNTIYF
J: TRBJ2-7; size: NA; V: TRBV5-5; CDR3: CASSFNTDRVYEQYF
J: TRBJ2-2; size: NA; V: TRBV6-5; CDR3: CASRPPRGTGELFF
J: TRBJ1-1; size: NA; V: TRBV10-3; CDR3: CAINSAGTGRTEAFF
J: TRBJ2-1; size: NA; V: TRBV7-3; CDR3: CASSPGQGYNEQFF
J: TRBJ2-7; size: NA; V: TRBV29-1; CDR3: CSVEGGGLEQYF
J: TRBJ1-6; size: few; V: TRBV27; CDR3: CASSAYYNSPLHF
J: TRBJ2-1; size: few; V: TRBV21-1; CDR3: CASSLRQGSGDNEQFF
J: TRBJ2-7; size: once; V: TRBV27; CDR3: CASSPDRSYEQYF
J: TRBJ1-6; size: NA; V: TRBV6-5; CDR3: CASSYDGGVSNSPLHF
J: TRBJ1-1; size: few; V: TRBV5-1; CDR3: CASSPQGFTEAFF
J: TRBJ1-4; size: once; V: TRBV2; CDR3: CASREDRVVEKLFF
J: TRBJ2-5; size: NA; V: TRBV15; CDR3: CAISRMGRGARETQYF